This entry lists 14 T cell receptor beta chains sequenced from one sample in a study of blood T cell repertoires in COVID-19. Method: immunoSEQ multiplex PCR; TCRdb's copy keeps in-frame clones and lacks some. The table includes 43,000 or so clones, approximately 90% detected once. Material for sequencing was peripheral blood. The receptors were gathered from a man between 60 and 70 years old with active COVID-19.

DNA of the CDR3: TGCGCCAGCAGCTTCCCGACAGGGAACACCGGGGAGCTGTTTTTT. Translated: CASSFPTGNTGELFF. V and J are TRBV5-1 and TRBJ2-2; maybe TRBD1 (6 bases). V shed 2 bases and J shed 1 base, with 9 bases lying between them. Germline V lookup: CDR1 SGHRS, CDR2 YFSETQ. There are 15 residues in the CDR3.

J is TRBJ2-2 and V is TRBV9; the match to TRBD2 covers 9 bases. The length of the CDR3 is 21 residues. V dropped 0 bases and J dropped 2; count of bases not matched to a gene: 17. Per germline, CDR1 SGDLS and CDR2 YYNGEE. DNA for the CDR3: TGTGCCAGCAGCGTAGCGCCCGCCCTAGCGGGAAAAAGTCGTAACACCGGGGAGCTGTTTTTT. Its translation: CASSVAPALAGKSRNTGELFF.

The chain carries TRBV2 and TRBJ1-3; TRBD1 might be the D (5 bases). There are 15 residues in the CDR3. CDR1 is SNHLY, CDR2 FYNNEI, per germline. The V and J ends lost 7 bases and 0 bases respectively, with 13 bases between them. The CDR3 is CASTGGGISGNTIYF. For the CDR3, the DNA is TGTGCCAGCACCGGCGGGGGGATCTCTGGAAACACCATATATTTT. The variable domain in full, completed from reference TRBV2 and TRBJ1-3, reads EPEVTQTPSHQVTQMGQEVILRCVPISNHLYFYWYRQILGQKVEFLVSFYNNEISEKSEIFDDQFSVERPDGSNFTLKIRSTKLEDSAMYFCASTGGGISGNTIYFGEGSWLTVV.

This CDR3 reads CASSPEQGKNTEAFF. The DNA for the CDR3 is TGTGCCAGCAGCCCCGAACAGGGAAAGAACACTGAAGCTTTCTTT. This chain joins TRBV7-3 and TRBJ1-1, with D possibly being TRBD1 (6 bases). The CDR3 contains 15 residues. The V end lost 5 bases, the J end lost 1 base, and 14 bases lay between the germline ends. The germline V gene encodes CDR1 SGHTA and CDR2 FQGTGA.

J is TRBJ2-7 and V is TRBV11-3, with D tentatively TRBD2 (6 bases). CDR1 is SGHNT and CDR2 is YENEEA in the germline V gene. The CDR3 has 13 residues. V lost 5 bases and J lost 6, with 14 bases in between. DNA for the CDR3: TGTGCCAGCAGCAGAGGAGGGCGCGGCGAGCAGTACTTC. It codes for CASSRGGRGEQYF.

The chain links TRBV5-4 to TRBJ1-6; D might be TRBD1 (5 bases). CDR1 is SGHNT, CDR2 YYREEE, per germline (reference sequence). V was clipped by 4 bases and J by 8 bases, with 13 bases between them. This CDR3 spans 14 amino acids. The CDR3 DNA sequence: TGTGCCAGCAGCCTCGGGGGAGCTTATTCACCCCTCCACTTT. It codes for CASSLGGAYSPLHF.

This chain connects TRBV6-4 to TRBJ1-5; 8 bases align to TRBD1. This CDR3 has 17 residues. Germline CDR1 and CDR2: MRHNA and SNTAGT. Unmatched junction bases numbered 12, after V lost 6 bases and J lost 2 bases. CDR3 sequence (DNA): TGTGCCAGCAGCCCCCCCGCCGGACAGGGCTGCAATCAGCCCCAGCATTTT. It encodes CASSPPAGQGCNQPQHF.

This clone came up once. The CDR3 spells CASSLTAGGYGYTF. The DNA for the CDR3 is TGTGCCAGCAGCTTAACGGCAGGGGGTTATGGCTACACCTTC. The chain has TRBV7-3 and TRBJ1-2; 7 nucleotides align to TRBD1. CDR1 and CDR2 (germline): SGHTA, FQGTGA. V was clipped by 0 bases and J by 5 bases; unmatched bases: 3. This CDR3 is 14 amino acids long.

The chain combines TRBV11-2 with TRBJ2-3, with TRBD2 matching 7 bases. Germline V gene data show CDR1 as SGHAT and CDR2 as FQNNGV. The junction had 8 bases not matched to a gene; V was cut back by 5 bases and J by 3 bases. The CDR3 runs to 15 residues. CDR3 residues: CASSRSGRVTDTQYF. As DNA, the CDR3 is TGTGCCAGCAGCCGTAGCGGGCGAGTGACAGATACGCAGTATTTT.

The chain employs TRBV19 and TRBJ1-2, with D possibly TRBD1 on 5 matching bases. Germline V gene sequence: CDR1 LNHDA, CDR2 SQIVND (reference sequence). Trimming stripped 3 bases from V and 2 bases from J, with 7 bases between. CDR3 size: 13 residues. CDR3 amino acids: CASSIKGNYGYTF. For the CDR3, the DNA is TGTGCCAGTAGTATCAAGGGGAACTATGGCTACACCTTC.

The chain carries TRBV12-3 or TRBV12-4 and TRBJ2-5; D is possibly TRBD1 (6 bases). This CDR3 has 13 amino acids. V shed 4 bases and J shed 1 base, with 7 bases lying between them. This chain's CDR3 is CASSYRAQETQYF. For the CDR3, the DNA is TGTGCCAGCAGTTACAGGGCCCAAGAGACCCAGTACTTC.

The chain couples TRBV10-3 to TRBJ2-2; D possibly corresponds to TRBD2 (6 bases). V was clipped by 3 bases and J by 1 base, with 9 bases between them. This CDR3 has 15 amino acids. Per the germline V gene, CDR1 is ENHRY and CDR2 is SYGVKD. The CDR3 nucleotides read TGTGCCATCAGTGACCTAGCGAGGAACACCGGGGAGCTGTTTTTT. Residues: CAISDLARNTGELFF.

In its sample, this clone was seen a few times. The V call is TRBV5-5, the J call TRBJ2-7; TRBD1 agrees at 8 bases. In germline, CDR1 is SGHKS, CDR2 YYEKEE (reference sequence). This CDR3 region has 14 residues. Trimming cost V 2 bases and J 6 bases; bases outside gene matches: 7. CDR3: CASSLDRGKSEQYF. In DNA, the CDR3 is TGTGCCAGCAGCTTAGACAGGGGTAAATCCGAGCAGTACTTC. The full variable domain, its missing parts supplied by reference TRBV5-5 and TRBJ2-7, is DAGVTQSPTHLIKTRGQQVTLRCSPISGHKSVSWYQQVLGQGPQFIFQYYEKEERGRGNFPDRFSARQFPNYSSELNVNALLLGDSALYLCASSLDRGKSEQYFGPGTRLTVT.

This chain connects TRBV4-2 to TRBJ1-5, with 8 bases lining up with TRBD1. V trimming: 4 bases; J trimming: 4 bases; junction bases outside the gene matches: 3. There are 14 residues in the CDR3. Germline assignment: CDR1 LGHNA and CDR2 YNFKEQ. The CDR3 sequence is CASSPRTGNQPQHF. DNA for the CDR3: TGTGCCAGCAGCCCTCGGACAGGGAATCAGCCCCAGCATTTT.